The next 5 T cell receptor beta chains were all read from a single sample in a study of cytomegalovirus exposure and HLA in healthy donors (dated by TCRdb to 2017 to 2019). Library preparation employed the immunoSEQ multiplex PCR assay. For the multiplex PCR, a mixture combining 60 forward primers for TCR Vbeta segments and 13 reverse primers for TCR Jbeta segments was used. TCRdb retrieved this table from immuneACCESS and kept in-frame rearrangements only. Not all clones are present; in checked studies, unresolved V genes account for under half, and no reason is known for the remainder. This sample is represented by approximately 220,000 clones; roughly 84% of them were singletons. Over 0.65% of the sample belongs to the ten largest clones. Sequenced input: PBMCs. These receptors came from a boy aged 2-9 years in good health and CMV-seronegative.

J is TRBJ2-3 and V is TRBV29-1; D not certain. The V end lost 4 bases, the J end lost 0 bases, and 8 bases lay between the germline ends. CDR1 is SQVTM and CDR2 is ANQGSEA in the germline V gene. The CDR3 has 13 amino acids. The CDR3 sequence is CSVVNRSTDTQYF. CDR3 in DNA: TGCAGCGTTGTAAACAGAAGCACAGATACGCAGTATTTT.

This CDR3 is CASSQVAGITPYEQYF. CDR3 in DNA: TGTGCCAGCAGCCAAGTAGCCGGGATAACGCCCTACGAGCAGTACTTC. The chain is built from TRBV14 and TRBJ2-7, with D possibly TRBD2 on 5 matching bases. V lost 1 base to trimming and J lost 2 bases, with 15 bases between them. CDR3 length: 16 residues. Germline values: CDR1 SGHDN, CDR2 FVKESK.

V is TRBV29-1 and J is TRBJ1-1, with TRBD1 matching 9 bases. Germline CDR1 reads SQVTM; CDR2 reads ANQGSEA. The CDR3 contains 14 residues. V lost 6 bases to trimming and J lost 1 base; unmatched junction nucleotides: 6. The CDR3 sequence: CSVAGQGTNTEAFF. Here the CDR3 DNA reads TGCAGCGTGGCGGGACAGGGTACGAACACTGAAGCTTTCTTT.

CDR3 sequence: CASSYGLAENEQFF. CDR3 DNA: TGTGCCAGCAGTTATGGACTAGCGGAGAATGAGCAGTTCTTC. The V call is TRBV6-5, the J call TRBJ2-1; 10 nucleotides match TRBD2. Germline CDR1 MNHEY, CDR2 SVGAGI. Trimming removed 3 bases from V and 7 bases from J; junction bases left unmatched: 3. The CDR3 sequence is 14 residues long.

The V call is TRBV30, the J call TRBJ1-2; 9 bases map to TRBD1. The germline gives CDR1 GTSNPN, CDR2 SVGIG (reference sequence). The V and J ends lost 4 bases and 7 bases, in that order; junction bases with no gene match: 4. This CDR3 comprises 12 residues. The CDR3 spells CAWMWTGAGYTF. For the CDR3, the DNA is TGTGCCTGGATGTGGACAGGGGCTGGCTACACCTTC.